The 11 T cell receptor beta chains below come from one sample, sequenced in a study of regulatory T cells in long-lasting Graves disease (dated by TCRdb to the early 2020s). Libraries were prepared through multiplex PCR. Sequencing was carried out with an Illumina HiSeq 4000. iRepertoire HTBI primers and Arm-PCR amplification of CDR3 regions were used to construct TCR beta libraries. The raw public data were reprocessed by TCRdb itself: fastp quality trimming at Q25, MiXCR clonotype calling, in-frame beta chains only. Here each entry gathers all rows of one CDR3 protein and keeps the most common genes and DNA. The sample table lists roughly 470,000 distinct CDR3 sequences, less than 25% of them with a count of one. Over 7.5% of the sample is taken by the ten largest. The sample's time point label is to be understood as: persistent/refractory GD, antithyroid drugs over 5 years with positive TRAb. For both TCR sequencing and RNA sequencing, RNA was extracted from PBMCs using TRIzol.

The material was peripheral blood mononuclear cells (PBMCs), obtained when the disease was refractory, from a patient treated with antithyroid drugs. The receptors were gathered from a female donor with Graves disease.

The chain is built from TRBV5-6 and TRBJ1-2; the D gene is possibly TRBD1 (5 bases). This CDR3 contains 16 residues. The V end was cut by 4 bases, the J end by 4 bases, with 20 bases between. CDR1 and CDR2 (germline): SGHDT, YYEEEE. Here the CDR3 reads CASSTWGDLRFYGYTF. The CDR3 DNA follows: TGTGCCAGCAGCACCTGGGGGGACCTAAGGTTCTATGGCTACACCTTC.

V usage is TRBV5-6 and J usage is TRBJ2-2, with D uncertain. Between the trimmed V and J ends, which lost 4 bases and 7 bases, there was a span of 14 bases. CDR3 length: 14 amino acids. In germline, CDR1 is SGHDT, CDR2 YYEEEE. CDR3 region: CASSRPPLFGELFF. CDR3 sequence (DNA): TGTGCCAGCAGCCGACCCCCCCTCTTCGGGGAGCTGTTTTTT.

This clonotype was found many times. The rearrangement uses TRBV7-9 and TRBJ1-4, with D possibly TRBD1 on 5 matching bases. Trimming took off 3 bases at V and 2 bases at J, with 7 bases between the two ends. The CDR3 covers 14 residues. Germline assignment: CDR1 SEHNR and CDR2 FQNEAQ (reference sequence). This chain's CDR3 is CASSLTETNEKLFF. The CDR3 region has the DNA TGTGCCAGCAGCTTGACAGAGACTAATGAAAAACTGTTTTTT.

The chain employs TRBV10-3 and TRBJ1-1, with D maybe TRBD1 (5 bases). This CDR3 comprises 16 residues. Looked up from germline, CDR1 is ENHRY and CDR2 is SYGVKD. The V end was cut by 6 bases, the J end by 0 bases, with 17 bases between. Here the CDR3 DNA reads TGTGCCATCAGCTCGAGTGCAGGGACGTTGAACACTGAAGCTTTCTTT. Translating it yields CAISSSAGTLNTEAFF.

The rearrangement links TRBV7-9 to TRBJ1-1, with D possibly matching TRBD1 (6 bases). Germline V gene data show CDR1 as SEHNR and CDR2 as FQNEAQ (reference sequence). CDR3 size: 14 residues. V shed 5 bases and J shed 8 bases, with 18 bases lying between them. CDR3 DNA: TGTGCCAGCAGCCCCCTAGGGGGGGATAAGGAAGCTTTCTTT. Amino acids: CASSPLGGDKEAFF.

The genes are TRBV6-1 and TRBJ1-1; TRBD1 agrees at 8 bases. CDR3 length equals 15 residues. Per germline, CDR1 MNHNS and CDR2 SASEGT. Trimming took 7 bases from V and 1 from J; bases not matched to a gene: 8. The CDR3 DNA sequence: TGTGCCAGCAATCCGCCCACAGGGGGGAACACTGAAGCTTTCTTT. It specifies CASNPPTGGNTEAFF.

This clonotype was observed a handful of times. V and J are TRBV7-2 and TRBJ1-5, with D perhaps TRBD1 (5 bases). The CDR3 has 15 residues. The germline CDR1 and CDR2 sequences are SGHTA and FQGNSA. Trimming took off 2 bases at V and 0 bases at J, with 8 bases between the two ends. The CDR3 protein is CASSLWGYSNQPQHF. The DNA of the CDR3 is TGTGCCAGCAGCTTATGGGGGTATAGCAATCAGCCCCAGCATTTT.

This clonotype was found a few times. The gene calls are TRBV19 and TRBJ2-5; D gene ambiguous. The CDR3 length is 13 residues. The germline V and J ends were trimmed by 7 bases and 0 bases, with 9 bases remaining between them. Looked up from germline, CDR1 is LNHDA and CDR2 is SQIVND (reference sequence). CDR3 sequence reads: CASNSYDQETQYF. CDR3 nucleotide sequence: TGTGCCAGTAATAGTTACGACCAAGAGACCCAGTACTTC.

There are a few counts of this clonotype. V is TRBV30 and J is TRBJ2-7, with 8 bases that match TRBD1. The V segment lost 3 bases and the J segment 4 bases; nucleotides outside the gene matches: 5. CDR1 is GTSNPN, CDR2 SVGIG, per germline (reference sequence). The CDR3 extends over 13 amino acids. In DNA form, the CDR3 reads TGTGCCTGGAGGGACCGACAGGGGTACGAGCAGTACTTC. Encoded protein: CAWRDRQGYEQYF.

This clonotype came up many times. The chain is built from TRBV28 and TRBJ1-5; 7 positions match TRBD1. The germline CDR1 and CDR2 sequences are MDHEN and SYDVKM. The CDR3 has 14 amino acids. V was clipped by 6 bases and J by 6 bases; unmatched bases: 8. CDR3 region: CASSSGGDGQPQHF. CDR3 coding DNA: TGTGCCAGCAGCTCAGGGGGGGACGGTCAGCCCCAGCATTTT.

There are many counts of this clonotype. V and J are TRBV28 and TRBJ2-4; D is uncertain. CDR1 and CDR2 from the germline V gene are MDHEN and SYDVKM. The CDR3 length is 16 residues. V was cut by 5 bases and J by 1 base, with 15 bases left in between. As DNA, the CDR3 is TGTGCCAGCAGTCTCCTTAGGATCGTGGCCAAAAACATTCAGTACTTC. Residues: CASSLLRIVAKNIQYF.